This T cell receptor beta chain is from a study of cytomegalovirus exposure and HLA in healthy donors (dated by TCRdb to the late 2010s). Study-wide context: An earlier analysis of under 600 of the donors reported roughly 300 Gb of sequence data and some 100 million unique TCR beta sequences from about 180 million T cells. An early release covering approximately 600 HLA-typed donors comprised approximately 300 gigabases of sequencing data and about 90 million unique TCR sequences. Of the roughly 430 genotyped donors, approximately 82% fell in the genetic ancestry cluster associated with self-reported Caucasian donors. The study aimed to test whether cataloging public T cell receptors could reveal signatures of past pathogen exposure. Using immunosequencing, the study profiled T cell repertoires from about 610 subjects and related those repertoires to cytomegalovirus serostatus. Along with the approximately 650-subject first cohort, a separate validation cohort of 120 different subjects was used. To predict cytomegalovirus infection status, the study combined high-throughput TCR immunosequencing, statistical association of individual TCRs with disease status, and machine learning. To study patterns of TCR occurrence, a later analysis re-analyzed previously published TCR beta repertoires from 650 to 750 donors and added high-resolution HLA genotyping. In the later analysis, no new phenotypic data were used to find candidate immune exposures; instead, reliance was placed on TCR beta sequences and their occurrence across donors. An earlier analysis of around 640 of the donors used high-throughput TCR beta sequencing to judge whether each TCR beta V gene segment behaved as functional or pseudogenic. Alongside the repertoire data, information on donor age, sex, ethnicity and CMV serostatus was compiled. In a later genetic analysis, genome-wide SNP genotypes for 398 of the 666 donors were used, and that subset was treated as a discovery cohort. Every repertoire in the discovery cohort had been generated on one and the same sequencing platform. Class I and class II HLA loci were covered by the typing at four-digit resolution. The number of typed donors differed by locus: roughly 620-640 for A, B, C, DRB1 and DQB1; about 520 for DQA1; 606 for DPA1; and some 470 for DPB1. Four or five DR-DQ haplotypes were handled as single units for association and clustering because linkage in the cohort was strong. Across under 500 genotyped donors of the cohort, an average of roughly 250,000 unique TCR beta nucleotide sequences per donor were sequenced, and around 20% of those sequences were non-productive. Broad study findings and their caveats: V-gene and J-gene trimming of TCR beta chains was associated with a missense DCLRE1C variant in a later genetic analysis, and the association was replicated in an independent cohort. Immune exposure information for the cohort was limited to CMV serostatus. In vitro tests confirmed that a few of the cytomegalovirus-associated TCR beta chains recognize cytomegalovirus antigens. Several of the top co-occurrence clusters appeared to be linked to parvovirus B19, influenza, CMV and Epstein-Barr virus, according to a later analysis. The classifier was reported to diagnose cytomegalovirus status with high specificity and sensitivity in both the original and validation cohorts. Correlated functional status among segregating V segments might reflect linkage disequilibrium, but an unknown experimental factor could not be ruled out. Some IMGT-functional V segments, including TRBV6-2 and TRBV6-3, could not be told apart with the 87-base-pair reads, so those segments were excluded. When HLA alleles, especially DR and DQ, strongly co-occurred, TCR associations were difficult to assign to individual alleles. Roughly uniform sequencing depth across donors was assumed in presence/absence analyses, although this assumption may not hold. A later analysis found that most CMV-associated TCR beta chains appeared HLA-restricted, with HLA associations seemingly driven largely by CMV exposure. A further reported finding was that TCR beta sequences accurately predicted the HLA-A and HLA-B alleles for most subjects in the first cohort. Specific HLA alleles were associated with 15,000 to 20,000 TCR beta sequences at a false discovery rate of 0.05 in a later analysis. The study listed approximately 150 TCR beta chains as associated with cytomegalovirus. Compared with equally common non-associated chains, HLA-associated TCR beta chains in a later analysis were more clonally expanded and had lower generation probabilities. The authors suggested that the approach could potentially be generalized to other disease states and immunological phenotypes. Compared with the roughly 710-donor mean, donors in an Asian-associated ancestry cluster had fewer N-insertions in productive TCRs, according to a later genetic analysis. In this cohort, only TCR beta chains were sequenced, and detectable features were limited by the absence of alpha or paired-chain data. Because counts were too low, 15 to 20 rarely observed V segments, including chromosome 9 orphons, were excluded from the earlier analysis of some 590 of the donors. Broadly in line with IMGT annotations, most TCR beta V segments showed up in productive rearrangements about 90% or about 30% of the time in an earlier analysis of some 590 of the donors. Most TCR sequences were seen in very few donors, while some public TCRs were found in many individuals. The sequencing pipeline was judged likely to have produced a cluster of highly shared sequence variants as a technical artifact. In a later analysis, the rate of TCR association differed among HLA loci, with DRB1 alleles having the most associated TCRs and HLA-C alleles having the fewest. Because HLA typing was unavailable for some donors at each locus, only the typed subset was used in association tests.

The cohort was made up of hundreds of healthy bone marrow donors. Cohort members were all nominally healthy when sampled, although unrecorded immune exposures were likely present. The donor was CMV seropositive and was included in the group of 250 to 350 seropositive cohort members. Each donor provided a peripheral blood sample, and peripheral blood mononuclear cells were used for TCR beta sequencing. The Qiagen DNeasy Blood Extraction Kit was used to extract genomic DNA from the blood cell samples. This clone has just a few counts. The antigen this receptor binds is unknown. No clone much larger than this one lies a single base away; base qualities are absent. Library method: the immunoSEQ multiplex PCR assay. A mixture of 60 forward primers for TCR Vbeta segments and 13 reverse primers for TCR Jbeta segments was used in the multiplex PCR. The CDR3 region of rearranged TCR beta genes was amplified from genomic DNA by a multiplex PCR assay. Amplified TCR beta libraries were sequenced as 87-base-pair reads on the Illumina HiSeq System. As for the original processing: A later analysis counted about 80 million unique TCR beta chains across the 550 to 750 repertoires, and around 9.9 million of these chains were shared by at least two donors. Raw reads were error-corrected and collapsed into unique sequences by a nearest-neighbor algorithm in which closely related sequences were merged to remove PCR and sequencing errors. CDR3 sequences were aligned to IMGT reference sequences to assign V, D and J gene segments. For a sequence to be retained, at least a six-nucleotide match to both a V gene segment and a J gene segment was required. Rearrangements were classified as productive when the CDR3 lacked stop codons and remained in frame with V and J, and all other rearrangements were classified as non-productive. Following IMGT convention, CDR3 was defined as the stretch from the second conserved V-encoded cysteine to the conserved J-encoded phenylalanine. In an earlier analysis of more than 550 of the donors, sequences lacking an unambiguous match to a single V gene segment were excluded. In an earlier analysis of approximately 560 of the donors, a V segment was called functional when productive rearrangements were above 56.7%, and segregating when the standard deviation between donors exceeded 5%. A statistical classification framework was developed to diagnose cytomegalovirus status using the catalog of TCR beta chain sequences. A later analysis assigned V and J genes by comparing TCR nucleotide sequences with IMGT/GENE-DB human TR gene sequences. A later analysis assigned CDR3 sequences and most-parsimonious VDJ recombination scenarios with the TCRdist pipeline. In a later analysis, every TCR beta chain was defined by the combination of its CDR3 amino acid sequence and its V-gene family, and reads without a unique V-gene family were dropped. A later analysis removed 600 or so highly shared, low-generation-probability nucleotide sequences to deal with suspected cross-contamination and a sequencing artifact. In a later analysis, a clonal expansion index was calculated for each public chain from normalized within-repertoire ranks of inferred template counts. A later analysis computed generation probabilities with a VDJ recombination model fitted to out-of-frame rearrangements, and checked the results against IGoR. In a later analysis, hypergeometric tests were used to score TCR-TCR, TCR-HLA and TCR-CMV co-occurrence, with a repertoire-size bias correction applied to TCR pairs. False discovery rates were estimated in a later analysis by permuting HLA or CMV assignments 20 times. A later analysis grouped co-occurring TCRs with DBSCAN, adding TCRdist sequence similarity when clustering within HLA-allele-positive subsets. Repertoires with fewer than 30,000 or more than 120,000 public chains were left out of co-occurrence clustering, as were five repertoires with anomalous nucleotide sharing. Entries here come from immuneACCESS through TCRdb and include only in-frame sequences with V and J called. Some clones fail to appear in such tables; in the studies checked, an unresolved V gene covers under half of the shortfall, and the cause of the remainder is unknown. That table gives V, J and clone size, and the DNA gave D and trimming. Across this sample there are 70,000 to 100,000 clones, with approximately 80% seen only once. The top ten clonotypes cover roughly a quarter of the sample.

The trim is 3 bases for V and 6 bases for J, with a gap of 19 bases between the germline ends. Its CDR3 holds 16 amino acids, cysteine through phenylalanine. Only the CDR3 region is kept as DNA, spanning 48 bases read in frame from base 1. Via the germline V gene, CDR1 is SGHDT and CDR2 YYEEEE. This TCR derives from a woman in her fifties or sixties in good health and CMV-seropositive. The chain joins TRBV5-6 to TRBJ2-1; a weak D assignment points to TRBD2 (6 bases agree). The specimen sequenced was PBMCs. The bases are TGTGCCAGCAGCTGGGGAGGTGGGAGAGAATTCAATGAGCAGTTCTTC. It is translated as CASSWGGGREFNEQFF.